The entry below describes one T cell receptor (beta chain). Trimming took 4 bases from V and 1 from J; bases not matched to a gene: 3. This CDR3 has 14 amino acids. Germline CDR1 reads SGDLS; CDR2 reads YYNGEE. As originally analysed: Amplification with reference gene primers provided the estimates of nucleated cell counts. Clones were read by immunoSEQ multiplex PCR, and TCRdb kept only the in-frame ones, dropping some. V, J and clone size reflect that table, while D and trimming were determined from the DNA. The sample yields 75,000 to 90,000 clones, around nine tenths seen once. This specimen comes from a study of blood T cell repertoires in COVID-19. Looking at the study overall: Material from acute and convalescent COVID-19 was sourced from the United States, Italy and Spain.

The sample comprised peripheral blood. This TCR was recovered from a man aged 50-59 years with active or convalescent COVID-19. The V gene is TRBV9, the J gene TRBJ1-1, with 8 bases lining up with TRBD1. Written as DNA, the CDR3 is TGTGCCAGCAGCTCCGGACAGGGGAACACTGAAGCTTTCTTT. This sequence encodes CASSSGQGNTEAFF.